Included here is one T cell receptor (beta chain) sequence, with context. What it binds is not known. This entry is derived from a study of OX40 agonist ivuxolimab in advanced cancers. Study overall: Those enrolled were 70% to 85% male, with a mean age of roughly 60 years and ages from 23 to 79. Three patients responded partially, comprising one with hepatocellular carcinoma and two with cutaneous melanoma.

Findings of the study overall: CD4+ and CD8+ blood T cells expanded clonally by week 6 at 0.1 to 3.0 mg/kg.

Some clones are missing from TCRdb's copy, which holds only in-frame ones; the method was immunoSEQ multiplex PCR. The data contain around 70,000 clones, over 80% of them singletons. This CDR3 contains 16 residues. In germline, CDR1 is SGHAT, CDR2 FQNNGV. The V and J ends lost 5 bases and 5 bases, in that order; junction bases with no gene match: 12. The receptor was derived from an adult with an advanced solid tumor such as melanoma, head and neck, liver or kidney cancer. This chain connects TRBV11-2 to TRBJ2-7; 10 bases line up with TRBD2. The input for sequencing was CD4+ or CD8+ T cells sorted from blood, taken in a trial of the OX40 agonist ivuxolimab. The CDR3 loop reads CASSPQGLAGANEQYF. Written as DNA, the CDR3 is TGTGCCAGCAGCCCTCAGGGCCTAGCGGGAGCAAACGAGCAGTACTTC.